The 15 T cell receptor beta chains reported below all come from one sample, sequenced in a study of CD8 T cells in ankylosing spondylitis. Via MiXCR, TCRdb re-called the 5' RACE reads, giving one row per CDR3 protein. The sample holds around 440,000 distinct CDR3 sequences; about a sixth are singletons and the top ten take just over 1%. Notes on the study in general: What seemed typical of ankylosing spondylitis blood was a TCR beta motif built from roughly eight highly homologous variants.

Their antigens are not known. Sequences were obtained from blood, either unsorted or a sorted T cell fraction (not recorded which). The receptors come from a male donor with ankylosing spondylitis.

This clonotype was detected many times. This chain connects TRBV12-3 or TRBV12-4 to TRBJ2-1, with TRBD2 matching 12 bases. The CDR3 contains 16 residues. The V gene end was trimmed by 6 bases and the J gene end by 15 bases; junction bases not matched to a gene: 18. The CDR3 sequence: CASSPPPSGRAGGLFF. The DNA of the CDR3 is TGTGCCAGCAGCCCCCCACCTAGCGGGAGGGCCGGTGGGCTGTTCTTC.

This clonotype was seen many times. The chain employs TRBV20-1 and TRBJ1-2; D perhaps matches TRBD1 (5 bases). CDR1 DFQATT and CDR2 SNEGSKA come from the germline V gene (reference sequence). Trimming stripped 3 bases from V and 1 base from J, with 6 bases between. This CDR3 region has 12 residues. As DNA, the CDR3 is TGCAGTGCTAGGGACAATAACTATGGCTACACCTTC. Protein: CSARDNNYGYTF.

This clonotype was picked up a small number of times. The V and J genes are TRBV5-6 and TRBJ1-2; D uncertain. The CDR3 length is 12 residues. Trimming cost V 1 base and J 8 bases, with 9 bases left between them. The V gene's germline CDR1 is SGHDT and CDR2 YYEEEE. The CDR3 DNA reads as TGTGCCAGCAGCTTGACTGGCGTCGGCTACACCTTC. It is translated as CASSLTGVGYTF.

This clonotype was seen at least ten times. The chain recombines TRBV18 with TRBJ2-3; D is perhaps TRBD1 or TRBD2 (5 bases each). V was clipped by 6 bases and J by 7 bases, with 23 bases between them. Germline assignment: CDR1 KGHSH and CDR2 LQKENI. The CDR3 is 16 amino acids. The CDR3 DNA is TGTGCCAGCTCTCCCCGGGACGGCTCATTAGCGAATACGCAGTATTTT. It is translated as CASSPRDGSLANTQYF.

The V call is TRBV25-1, the J call TRBJ1-2, with 9 bases that match TRBD1. Germline CDR1 MGHDK, CDR2 SYGVNS. Trimming removed 5 bases from V and 2 bases from J; junction bases left unmatched: 15. This CDR3 comprises 18 residues. CDR3 DNA: TGTGCCAGCAGTTGGTCCCCGGGTGACAGGGGGAAAAACTATGGCTACACCTTC. Residues: CASSWSPGDRGKNYGYTF.

The gene calls are TRBV4-2 and TRBJ2-7; 7 bases are shared with TRBD2. Germline trimming cut 0 bases from V and 5 bases from J; bases unmatched to any gene: 10. Germline V gene data show CDR1 as LGHNA and CDR2 as YNFKEQ. The CDR3 contains 16 residues. CDR3 protein: CASSQDRLAGAHEQYF. The CDR3 DNA reads as TGTGCCAGCAGCCAAGATCGTCTGGCGGGAGCCCACGAGCAGTACTTC.

The V and J genes are TRBV6-1 and TRBJ1-1; D is uncertain. The CDR3 contains 14 residues. V lost 4 bases to trimming and J lost 2 bases, with 11 bases between them. From germline, CDR1 is MNHNS and CDR2 SASEGT. For the CDR3, the DNA is TGTGCCAGCAGTGCCCGTTGGCCTAACACTGAAGCTTTCTTT. Encoded protein: CASSARWPNTEAFF.

In its sample, this clonotype was seen a few times. V gene TRBV18 combines with J gene TRBJ1-1; D is unresolved. CDR3 size: 13 residues. With 6 bases removed from V and 3 bases from J, the gap between germline ends came to 11 bases. Germline lookup yields CDR1 KGHSH and CDR2 LQKENI. Written as DNA, the CDR3 is TGTGCCAGCTCCAGCATGTTGGACACTGAAGCTTTCTTT. Translation gives CASSSMLDTEAFF.

This chain uses TRBV4-1 with TRBJ1-3, with unresolved D. V shed 0 bases and J shed 5 bases, with 14 bases lying between them. Germline V lookup: CDR1 MGHRA, CDR2 YSYEKL. The CDR3 extends over 16 amino acids. The CDR3 DNA follows: TGCGCCAGCAGCCAAGATACCCTAGGAGGACGAAACACCATATATTTT. Translating it yields CASSQDTLGGRNTIYF.

Only a few counts were recorded for this clonotype. This chain joins TRBV6-5 and TRBJ1-1, with 7 bases that match TRBD1. Germline V gene lookup returns CDR1 MNHEY and CDR2 SVGAGI. This CDR3 contains 12 residues. V lost 4 bases and J lost 8; bases outside the gene matches: 4. The CDR3 coding sequence is TGTGCCAGCAGTTCCCCCAGGGGGGAAGCTTTCTTT. It encodes CASSSPRGEAFF.

The rearrangement links TRBV12-3 or TRBV12-4 to TRBJ2-6, with a weak D call TRBD2 (5 bases). V was trimmed by 7 bases and J by 0 bases, leaving 16 bases between them. This CDR3 region has 17 residues. DNA of the CDR3: TGTGCCAGCACCCACGCGGGCGGAATCTCTGGGGCCAACGTCCTGACTTTC. Residues: CASTHAGGISGANVLTF.

This clonotype appeared a few times. The chain joins TRBV28 to TRBJ2-5; 8 nucleotides line up with TRBD2. After removal of 7 bases from V and 1 base from J, the junction contained 5 bases not matched to a gene. The germline V gene encodes CDR1 MDHEN and CDR2 SYDVKM. This CDR3 region has 14 residues. The CDR3 spells CASTISGTQETQYF. CDR3 DNA sequence: TGTGCCAGCACCATTAGCGGGACCCAAGAGACCCAGTACTTC.

The chain links TRBV28 to TRBJ2-7; D is uncertain. The ends were cut back, 6 bases at V and 5 bases at J, with 23 bases in the middle. The CDR3 loop spans 16 amino acids. Per the germline V gene, CDR1 is MDHEN and CDR2 is SYDVKM. The CDR3 sequence: CASRLPRVGLANEQYF. For the CDR3, the DNA is TGTGCCAGCAGACTCCCCCGGGTAGGGCTTGCCAACGAGCAGTACTTC.

This clonotype has ten or more counts. The rearrangement joins TRBV7-2 to TRBJ1-1; unclear D gene. The CDR3 extends over 11 amino acids. CDR1 is SGHTA, CDR2 FQGNSA, per germline. Trimming removed 4 bases from V and 8 bases from J, with 8 bases in between. The CDR3 is CASSSHEEAFF. The CDR3 nucleotides read TGTGCCAGCAGCTCACACGAGGAAGCTTTCTTT.

The CDR3 nucleotides read TGTGCTAGTGCCGAAGGGACTAGTATCTACAATGAGCAGTTCTTC. Its protein is CASAEGTSIYNEQFF. V usage is TRBV12-5 and J usage is TRBJ2-1; TRBD2 agrees at 8 bases. Germline CDR1 reads LGHNT; CDR2 reads FRNRAP. This CDR3 is 15 amino acids long. V dropped 7 bases and J dropped 3; count of bases not matched to a gene: 8.